Below are 2 T cell receptor beta chains sequenced from a single sample in a study of blood T cell repertoires in COVID-19. Data came from immunoSEQ multiplex PCR; TCRdb stores just in-frame clones and leaves some out. Seen here are 450,000 or so clones, roughly nine tenths observed once, and the top ten hold approximately 0.9%. The sample comprised peripheral blood. The receptor set was obtained from a man between 18 and 35 years old with COVID-19, enrolled during active disease.

This chain uses TRBV12-3 or TRBV12-4 with TRBJ1-1, with D possibly TRBD1 on 5 matching bases. CDR3 length: 12 amino acids. Trimming removed 4 bases from V and 10 bases from J, with 13 bases in between. The CDR3 sequence: CASSSGRVGAFF. The CDR3 coding sequence is TGTGCCAGCAGTTCCGGCAGGGTAGGAGCTTTCTTT.

The chain joins TRBV6-5 to TRBJ1-5; 8 nucleotides line up with TRBD1. The CDR3 sequence is 14 residues long. After removal of 6 bases from V and 5 bases from J, the junction contained 6 bases not matched to a gene. Germline loops: CDR1 MNHEY, CDR2 SVGAGI. CDR3 bases: TGTGCCAGCAGGCAGCAGGGGGCCTATCAGCCCCAGCATTTT. Its translation is CASRQQGAYQPQHF.